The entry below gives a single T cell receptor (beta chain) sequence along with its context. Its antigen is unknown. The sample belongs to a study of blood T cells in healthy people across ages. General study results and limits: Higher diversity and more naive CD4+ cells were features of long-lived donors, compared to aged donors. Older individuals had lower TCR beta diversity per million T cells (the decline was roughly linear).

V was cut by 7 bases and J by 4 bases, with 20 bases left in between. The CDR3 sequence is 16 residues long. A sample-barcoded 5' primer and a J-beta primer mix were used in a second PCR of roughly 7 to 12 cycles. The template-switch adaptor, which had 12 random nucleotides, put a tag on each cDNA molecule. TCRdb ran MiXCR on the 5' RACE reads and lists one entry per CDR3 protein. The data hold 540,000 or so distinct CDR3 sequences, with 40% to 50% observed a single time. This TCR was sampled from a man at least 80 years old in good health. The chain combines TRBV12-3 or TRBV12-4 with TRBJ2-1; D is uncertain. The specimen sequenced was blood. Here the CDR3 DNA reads TGTGCCAGCACCGGATCCCGAGGCAGCGTTTACAATGAGCAGTTCTTC. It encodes CASTGSRGSVYNEQFF.